This is a list of T cell receptor beta chains from one sample in a study of CD8+CD57+ T cells in acquired aplastic anemia. TCRdb itself ran the reads through MiXCR, one entry per CDR3 protein. The repertoire has 250,000 to 300,000 distinct CDR3 sequences, 45% to 65% of them found once; the top ten carry 6.5% to 10%. Source material: sorted CD4+, CD8+, or CD8+CD57+ T cells (not recorded which) from PBMCs. These receptors originate from a human donor with severe aplastic anemia or a healthy control (not recorded which). Both conserved end residues are part of each CDR3. D genes are given only for firm matches. Size tells how often a clone was seen (once, few, many) or the class of an expanded clone, and some rows leave it out.

j_call d_call clone_size v_call cdr3_nt cdr3_aa
TRBJ1-1 - - TRBV2 TGTGCCAACCCGACAGAGCTGAACACTGAAGCTTTCTTT CANPTELNTEAFF
TRBJ1-4 TRBD1 - TRBV2 TGTGCCATCAGTCCGGGACAGGGGAATGAAAAACTGTTTTTT CAISPGQGNEKLFF
TRBJ2-4 TRBD2 many TRBV7-2 TGTGCCAGCAGCTTAGGGGGGGGATGGGGTAAGGACAAAAACATTCAGTACTTC CASSLGGGWGKDKNIQYF
TRBJ2-2 - - TRBV9 TGTGCCAGCAGCTCAGGGCCTACCGGGGAGCTGTTTTTT CASSSGPTGELFF
TRBJ2-7 - - TRBV19 TGTGCCAGTAGGGAGGGCTCGAGCTCCTACGAGCAGTACTTC CASREGSSSYEQYF
TRBJ2-7 - - TRBV2 TGTGCCAGCAAAGCTTTCTTCTCTGCCTACGAGCAGTACTTC CASKAFFSAYEQYF
TRBJ2-5 TRBD1 - TRBV5-1 TGCGCCAGCAGCCATGGACAGGGAAAAGAGACCCAGTACTTC CASSHGQGKETQYF
TRBJ2-1 - - TRBV12-3/TRBV12-4 TGTGCCAGCAGTCCCACAGTATTAGAGCAGTTCTTC CASSPTVLEQFF
TRBJ2-1 TRBD2 - TRBV7-9 TGTGCCAGCAGCTTCGCAATAAGCGGGAGGAGTGAGCAGTTCTTC CASSFAISGRSEQFF
TRBJ2-3 TRBD2 once TRBV5-1 TGCGCCAGCAGCTTTGGGGGGGAACGCACAGATACGCAGTATTTT CASSFGGERTDTQYF
TRBJ1-1 - - TRBV5-1 TGTGCCAGCAGCTTCCTTTTGGGCACTGAAGCTTTCTTT CASSFLLGTEAFF
TRBJ1-1 - - TRBV10-3 TGTGCCATCAGTGAGTCGGTACCGGGGGCGCGGACTGAAGCTTTCTTT CAISESVPGARTEAFF
TRBJ1-1 - many TRBV7-6 TGTGCCAGCAGCTTAGCGTCAGGAAACACTGAAGCTTTCTTT CASSLASGNTEAFF
TRBJ2-3 TRBD2 - TRBV5-5 TGTGCCAGCAGCTTGGCGGCTAGCGGGGATATAACAGATACGCAGTATTTT CASSLAASGDITDTQYF
TRBJ1-1 - many TRBV7-8 TGTGCCAGCAGCTTAGAAAGGCTCTCGAACACTGAAGCTTTCTTT CASSLERLSNTEAFF
TRBJ1-3 - - TRBV9 TGTGCCAGCAGCTCAACGGCGGAGCACCTCTCTGGAAACACCATATATTTT CASSSTAEHLSGNTIYF
TRBJ2-7 - - TRBV5-5 - CASSFYICSAASAGSYEQYF
TRBJ1-2 - once TRBV5-1 TGCGCCAGCAGCGCCGATCAGGGGATAGGAGGCTACACCTTC CASSADQGIGGYTF
TRBJ2-5 - many TRBV6-1 TGTGCCAGCAGTTTTGTGACAGTTCAAGAGACCCAGTACTTC CASSFVTVQETQYF
TRBJ2-1 TRBD2 - TRBV2 TGTGCCAGCAGTGAACTGGGACTAGCGGCCAATGAGCAGTTCTTC CASSELGLAANEQFF
TRBJ1-6 - - TRBV9 TGTGCCAGCAGCTTGGGGGGGCTGGGTTCACCCCTCCACTTT CASSLGGLGSPLHF
TRBJ1-2 TRBD1 - TRBV5-1 TGCGCCAGCAGCCGACAGGGCGTCGATGGCTACACCTTC CASSRQGVDGYTF
TRBJ2-2 TRBD1 - TRBV19 TGTGCCAGCCGGGACAGGGTCACCGGGGAGCTGTTTTTT CASRDRVTGELFF
TRBJ1-3 - many TRBV20-1 TGCAGTGCTAGAGACAGCTCGACAGGCTCTGGAAACACCATATATTTT CSARDSSTGSGNTIYF
TRBJ2-1 - - TRBV6-1 TGTGCCAGCAGTCGTTTGGGGTGGGTCTCCTACAATGAGCAGTTCTTC CASSRLGWVSYNEQFF
TRBJ1-3 - few TRBV2 TGTGCCAGCAGTGAACCCCGGGCTGGAAACACCATATATTTT CASSEPRAGNTIYF
TRBJ1-4 - once TRBV20-1 TGCAGTGCTGAGCCCGGGACCTCAGGGGAAAAACTGTCTTTT CSAEPGTSGEKLSF
TRBJ1-1 - - TRBV5-6 TGTGCCAGCAGCTTGGGACCCACCTCGAACACTGAAGCTTTCTTT CASSLGPTSNTEAFF
TRBJ1-4 TRBD1 many TRBV3-1 TGTGCCAGCAGCCTAGGACAGGGATATGAAAAACTGTTTTTT CASSLGQGYEKLFF
TRBJ2-1 - - TRBV7-9 TGTGCCAGCAGCTTTCCGGGCCCCGACTTAAGTGAGCAGTTCTTC CASSFPGPDLSEQFF
TRBJ2-3 - many TRBV5-6 TGTGCCAGCAGCTTAGGGCGCACAGATACGCAGTATTTT CASSLGRTDTQYF
TRBJ1-3 - - TRBV3-2 TGTGCCAGCAGCCAATCGCTCACGGGACCCTTCTCTGGAAACACCATATATTTT CASSQSLTGPFSGNTIYF
TRBJ2-7 TRBD2 - TRBV20-1 TGCAGTGCTAGCGGGAGGGCCAACGAGCAGTACTTC CSASGRANEQYF
TRBJ2-3 TRBD2 - TRBV4-3 TGCGCCAGCAGCCAACATCCAAGCGGGGGGCCCGATACGCAGTATTTT CASSQHPSGGPDTQYF
TRBJ2-3 - - TRBV9 TGTGCCAGCACCCCGGGACAGGGAATGCGCGGGAGGGCGACAGATACGCAGTATTTT CASTPGQGMRGRATDTQYF
TRBJ2-6 - few TRBV12-2 TGTGCAAGTCGCTTAGAGGGTGGACAGACCTGCCCTGGGGCCAACGTCCTGACTTTC CASRLEGGQTCPGANVLTF
TRBJ2-7 - - TRBV9 TGTGCCAGCAGCCCACTAGGGGGTCCCATTCACGAGCAGTACTTC CASSPLGGPIHEQYF
TRBJ1-5 - - TRBV24-1 TGCGCCAGCACTTTTACAGTCAGTCAGCCCCAGCATTTT CASTFTVSQPQHF
TRBJ1-6 TRBD1 - TRBV7-9 TGTGCCAGCAGCCCCTCGACAGGGGTGGATTCACCCCTCCACTTT CASSPSTGVDSPLHF
TRBJ2-7 TRBD2 - TRBV7-3 TGTGCCAGCAGCTTACTAGCGGGAATCTACGAGCAGTACTTC CASSLLAGIYEQYF
TRBJ1-1 - few TRBV18 TGTGCCAGCTCACCAGCCAGGGAAGGAGCTTTCTTT CASSPAREGAFF
TRBJ1-2 - once TRBV7-6 TGTGCCAGCAGCTTAGCCGTTGACTATGGCTACACCTTC CASSLAVDYGYTF
TRBJ2-1 - - TRBV7-3 TGTGCCAGCAGCTTAAGGGGGGCGGGCTACAATGAGCAGTTCTTC CASSLRGAGYNEQFF
TRBJ1-6 TRBD1 many TRBV9 TGTGCCAGCAGCGCAGGACAGGCGAATTCACCCCCCCACTTT CASSAGQANSPPHF
TRBJ1-4 TRBD1 many TRBV6-6 TGTGCCAGCAGCTTGGGACGGTCAGGGGGCGGTGAAAAACTGTTTTTT CASSLGRSGGGEKLFF
TRBJ1-2 - once TRBV19 TGTGCCAGTAGCCAAGAAATCTATGGCTACACCTTC CASSQEIYGYTF
TRBJ1-2 TRBD1 - TRBV29-1 TGCAGCGTTGTTACAGGGGGGTACTATGGCTACACCTTC CSVVTGGYYGYTF
TRBJ1-6 - - TRBV19 TGTGCCACCAGTAACCAGGGGCGTGGGTCACCCCTCCACTTT CATSNQGRGSPLHF
TRBJ2-3 - - TRBV6-1 TGTGCCAGCAGTCCCAGTATGTCGGGGCTAGTAACCAGCACAGATACGCAGTATTTT CASSPSMSGLVTSTDTQYF
TRBJ1-6 - few TRBV14 TGTGCCAGCAGCCAAGTAGGCAGGCGATCACCCCTCCACTTT CASSQVGRRSPLHF
TRBJ2-1 TRBD2 many TRBV7-9 TGTGCCAGCAGCCCCGCCGCTAGCGGGGGTATAGGCTACAATGAGCAGTTCTTC CASSPAASGGIGYNEQFF
TRBJ1-1 - - TRBV5-1 TGCGCCAGCGGAAACACGGGGAGCAACACTGAAGCTTTCTTT CASGNTGSNTEAFF
TRBJ2-5 TRBD2 - TRBV7-2 TGTGCCAGCAGCCGCGCTAGCGGGGGAGAGACCCAGTACTTC CASSRASGGETQYF